This record covers a single T cell receptor (beta chain). Its antigen is still unknown. No much larger clone is present one base from it, and per-base qualities are unavailable. This sample is part of a study of identical twins (dated by TCRdb to 2015 to 2016). A note on the overall study: TCR alpha and beta repertoires from monozygotic twins, unrelated adults of various ages and cord blood were deep-sequenced to test whether fetal clonotypes persist. To rule out contamination, replicate twin experiments were performed at different times with different library preparation protocols. The paper's findings and limits, for the study overall: Invariant T cells such as MAIT and iNKT could partly confound zero-insertion analyses, although diverse VJ usage argued against such confounding for most clonotypes. In monozygotic twins, out-of-frame TCR alpha sharing was systematically underestimated by recombination models, although the models agreed with sharing between unrelated individuals. The excess sharing between twins in beta out-of-frame sequences was weaker because fewer shared sequences reduced the signal-to-noise ratio. Compared with coincidental sharing between unrelated individuals, an excess of low generation-probability sequences was observed among out-of-frame TCR alpha sequences shared between twins. Conclusions relied on cross-sectional statistical analysis, since the same donors could not be followed over many years. Fewer insertions were carried by abundant cord blood beta clonotypes; a weaker similar trend was observed in young adult naive repertoires, while no such trend was observed in memory repertoires.

CDR1 and CDR2 (SNHLY, FYNNEI) derive from the germline V gene. CDR3 length: 15 amino acids, cysteine to phenylalanine. Left in the record is the CDR3 DNA by itself, 45 bases read in frame from the first base. V gives up 8 bases and J gives up 0 bases, and the segment between their germline ends measures 13 bases. All donors were healthy Caucasians. Three pairs of female monozygotic twins, all aged about 18 to 30 years, made up the twin cohort. CD4+ and CD8+ T cell populations were isolated with positive isolation kits from Invitrogen. Library preparation employed 5' RACE. Data came from an Illumina HiSeq 2000. Template switching introduced a universal primer binding site; the final cDNA contained a unique molecular identifier, enabling accurate counting of TCR cDNA molecules. Specific primers in the conserved constant-segment region were used to synthesize first-strand cDNA for TCR alpha and beta chains. To control for contamination, every cDNA library was double barcoded, receiving both a SMART-Mk sample barcode and Illumina barcodes. TruSeq adapter sequences and Illumina sample barcodes were added in two successive PCR steps. TCR alpha and beta cDNA libraries were sequenced on the Illumina HiSeq platform with custom primers. In the source study's methods: MiGEC processed the raw reads to extract unique molecular identifiers, while MiXCR was used to determine the CDR3 positions. Recombination models were inferred per individual with the repgenHMM and IGoR tools using an EM algorithm. Shared clonotype analysis was performed with the tcR package in R, normalizing sharing by the product of cloneset sizes. To study raw recombination free of thymic and clonal selection effects, out-of-frame nonproductive sequences were analyzed. TCRdb passed the public sequencing reads through fastp at Q25 and MiXCR, retaining productive beta sequences. Merged by CDR3 protein, the rows form single entries marked with the most common genes and DNA. For this entry, the V and J calls and clone size follow TCRdb and not the study's own pipeline. The sample table lists around 480,000 distinct CDR3 sequences, over 11% of them with a count of one. 0.8% to 1% of the sample is taken by the ten largest.

The same data also contributed to another study, on yellow fever vaccine responses in identical twins. The second source states: The T cell response to vaccination in identical twins was reported by the authors to appear partly convergent and partly personalized. In the study, vaccine-responding T cell clones were precisely tracked in identical twins.

The specimen sequenced was CD4+ T cells sorted from blood. The receptor comes from a woman between 18 and 29 years old in good health. The chain joins TRBV2 to TRBJ2-2, with a tentative D gene TRBD1 over 5 matching bases. In nucleotides, the sequence is TGTGCCAGCCTAGGACACATCGCGAACACCGGGGAGCTGTTTTTT. Translation gives CASLGHIANTGELFF.